Described below is a single TCR beta chain sequence and its context. These data belong to a study of human T cells and chemical hapten exposure. Turning to the study itself: Per-sample variation in TCR yield stemmed mainly from small pooled library volume differences.

Indicated time point: pre-sensitization, week 0. Noted treatment: therapeutic diphenylcyclopropenone sensitization with weekly scalp DPC. Via MiXCR, TCRdb re-called the RACE reads, giving one row per CDR3 protein. This sample yields around 200,000 distinct CDR3 sequences, of which 25% to 30% are seen a single time; roughly 3% belongs to the top ten. CDR3 size: 13 residues. Trimming removed 0 bases at V and 4 bases at J, with 10 bases between. CDR1 SQVTM and CDR2 ANQGSEA come from the germline V gene. The sample consisted of whole blood, taken in connection with sensitization to the hapten diphenylcyclopropenone (DPC). This sequence joins TRBV29-1 and TRBJ2-7; D remains unclear. The clonotype comes from a woman in her 30s with alopecia areata. Some clones in this sample may be carry-over from other donors' samples. The CDR3 bases are TGCAGCGTTGAAGATCGGGCCACATACGAGCAGTACTTC. Translated, it gives CSVEDRATYEQYF.